This TCR beta chain comes out of a study of OX40 agonist ivuxolimab in advanced cancers. Systemic immunosuppression or autoimmune disease history was grounds to exclude patients. The study, taken as a whole, reports: Expanded clones belonging to CD8+ T cells outnumbered, on average, those of CD4+. Dose levels from 0.1 to 3.0 mg/kg saw CD4+ and CD8+ blood T cells expand clonally by week 6.

A single count supports this clone. Antigen: not known. Between the trimmed V and J ends, which lost 4 bases and 1 base, there was a span of 10 bases. This CDR3 comprises 14 residues. CDR1 and CDR2 from the germline V gene are SGHNT and YYREEE (reference sequence). Sequenced by immunoSEQ multiplex PCR; TCRdb stores in-frame clones only, minus some. The table has 35,000 to 45,000 clones, 88% seen once; the top ten hold roughly 18%. The receptor was derived from an adult with an advanced solid tumor such as melanoma, head and neck, liver or kidney cancer. The rearrangement uses TRBV5-4 and TRBJ2-3; D may be TRBD1 or TRBD2 (6 bases each). Sequences were derived from CD4+ or CD8+ T cells sorted from blood, sampled in a trial of the OX40 agonist ivuxolimab. CDR3: CASSVEGGTDTQYF. The CDR3 region has the DNA TGTGCCAGCAGCGTGGAGGGGGGCACAGATACGCAGTATTTT.